These 2 T cell receptor beta chains share one sample of origin, sequenced in a study of regulatory T cells in long-lasting Graves disease. Time point meaning: newly diagnosed GD, antithyroid drugs for less than 3 months. The TCR library was prepared using RNA isolated from PBMCs. Combining iRepertoire HTBI primers with Arm-PCR of CDR3 regions, the authors built TCR beta libraries. TCRdb ran MiXCR on the multiplex PCR reads and lists one entry per CDR3 protein. The profile shows roughly 400,000 distinct CDR3 sequences, about a sixth of them singletons. This same sample was also part of a study on T cells in Graves' hyperthyroidism and ophthalmopathy.

Sequencing used peripheral blood mononuclear cells (PBMCs), obtained at new diagnosis, from a patient treated with antithyroid drugs. The source is a woman aged 18-30 years with Graves disease.

This clonotype was detected a few times. DNA of the CDR3: TGTGCCAGCAGTTTGAGCCAGGGGGGAAACAATGAGCAGTTCTTC. Translating it yields CASSLSQGGNNEQFF. The rearrangement links TRBV27 to TRBJ2-1, with D perhaps matching TRBD1 (7 bases). Germline V CDR1 and CDR2: MNHEY, SMNVEV (reference sequence). The CDR3 covers 15 residues. The V gene lost 3 bases and the J gene lost 5 bases, with 14 bases spanning the gap.

This clonotype has just a few counts. J is TRBJ2-7 and V is TRBV19, with TRBD1 identical over 9 bases. The junction had 8 bases not matched to a gene; V was cut back by 5 bases and J by 6 bases. This CDR3 spans 14 amino acids. The germline V gene has CDR1 LNHDA and CDR2 SQIVND (reference sequence). For the CDR3, the DNA is TGTGCCAGTAGTCCGGGGACAGGGCTTTCCGAGCAGTACTTC. It encodes CASSPGTGLSEQYF. Drawing the rest from reference TRBV19 and TRBJ2-7, the complete variable domain is DGGITQSPKYLFRKEGQNVTLSCEQNLNHDAMYWYRQDPGQGLRLIYYSQIVNDFQKGDIAEGYSVSREKKESFPLTVTSAQKNPTAFYLCASSPGTGLSEQYFGPGTRLTVT.